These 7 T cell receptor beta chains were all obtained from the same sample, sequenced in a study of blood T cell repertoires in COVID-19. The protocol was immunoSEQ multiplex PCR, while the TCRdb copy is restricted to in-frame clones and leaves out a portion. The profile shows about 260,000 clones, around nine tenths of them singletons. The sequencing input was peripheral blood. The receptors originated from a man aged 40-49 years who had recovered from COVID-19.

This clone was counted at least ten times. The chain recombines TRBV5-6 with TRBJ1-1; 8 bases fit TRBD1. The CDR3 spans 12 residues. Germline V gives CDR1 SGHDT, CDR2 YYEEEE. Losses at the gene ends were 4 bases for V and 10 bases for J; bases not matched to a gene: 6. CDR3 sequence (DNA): TGTGCCAGCAGCGCTGCCAGGGGGCGAGCTTTCTTT. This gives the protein CASSAARGRAFF.

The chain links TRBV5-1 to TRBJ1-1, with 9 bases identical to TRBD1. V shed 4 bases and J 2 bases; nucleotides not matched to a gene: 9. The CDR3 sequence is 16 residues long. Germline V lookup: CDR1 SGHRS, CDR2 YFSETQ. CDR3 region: CASSPGGGQGNTEAFF. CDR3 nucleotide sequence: TGCGCCAGCAGCCCCGGCGGGGGACAGGGTAACACTGAAGCTTTCTTT.

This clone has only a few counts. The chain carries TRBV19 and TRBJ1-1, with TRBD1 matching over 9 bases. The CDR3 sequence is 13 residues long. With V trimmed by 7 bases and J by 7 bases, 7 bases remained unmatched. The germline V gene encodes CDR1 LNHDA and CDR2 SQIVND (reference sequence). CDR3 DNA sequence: TGTGCCAGTATTCACCGGGACAGGGATGAAGCTTTCTTT. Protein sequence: CASIHRDRDEAFF.

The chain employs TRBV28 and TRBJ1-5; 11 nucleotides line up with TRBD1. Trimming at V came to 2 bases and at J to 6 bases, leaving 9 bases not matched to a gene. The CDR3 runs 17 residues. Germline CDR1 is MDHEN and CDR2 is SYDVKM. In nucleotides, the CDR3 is TGTGCCAGCAGTTTAGCGCCGGGACAGGGGGACGGTCAGCCCCAGCATTTT. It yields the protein CASSLAPGQGDGQPQHF.

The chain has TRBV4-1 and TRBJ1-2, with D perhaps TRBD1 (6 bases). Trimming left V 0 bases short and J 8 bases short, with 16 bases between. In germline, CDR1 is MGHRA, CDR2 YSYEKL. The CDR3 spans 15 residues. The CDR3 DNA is TGCGCCAGCAGCCAAGAACGGGACATTCGGGGAGGCTACACCTTC. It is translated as CASSQERDIRGGYTF.

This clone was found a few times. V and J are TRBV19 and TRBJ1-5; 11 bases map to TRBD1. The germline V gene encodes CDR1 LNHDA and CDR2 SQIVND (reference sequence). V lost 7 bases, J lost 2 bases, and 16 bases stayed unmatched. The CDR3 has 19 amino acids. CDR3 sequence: CASNRRSGQGELGNQPQHF. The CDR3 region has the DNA TGTGCCAGTAACCGCCGATCGGGACAGGGGGAATTGGGCAATCAGCCCCAGCATTTT.

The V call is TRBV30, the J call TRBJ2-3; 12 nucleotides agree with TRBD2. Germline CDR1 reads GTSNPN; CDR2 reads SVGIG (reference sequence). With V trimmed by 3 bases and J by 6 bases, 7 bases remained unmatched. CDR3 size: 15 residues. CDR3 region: CAWRGTSGSWDTQYF. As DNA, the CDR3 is TGTGCCTGGAGGGGGACTAGCGGGTCATGGGATACGCAGTATTTT.